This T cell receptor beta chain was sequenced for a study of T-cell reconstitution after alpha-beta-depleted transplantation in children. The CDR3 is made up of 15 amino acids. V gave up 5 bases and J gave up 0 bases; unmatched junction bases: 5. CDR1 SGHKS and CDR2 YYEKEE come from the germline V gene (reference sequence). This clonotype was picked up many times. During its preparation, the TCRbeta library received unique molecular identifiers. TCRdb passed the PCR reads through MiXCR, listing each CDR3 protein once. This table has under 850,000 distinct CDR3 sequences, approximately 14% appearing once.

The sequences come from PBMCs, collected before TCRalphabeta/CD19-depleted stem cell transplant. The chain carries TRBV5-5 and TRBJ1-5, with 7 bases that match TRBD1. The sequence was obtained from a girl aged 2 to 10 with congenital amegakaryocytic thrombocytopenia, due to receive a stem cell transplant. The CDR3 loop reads CASSSGTASNQPQHF. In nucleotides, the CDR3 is TGTGCCAGCAGTTCCGGGACAGCTAGCAATCAGCCCCAGCATTTT. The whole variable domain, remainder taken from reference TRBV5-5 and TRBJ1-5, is DAGVTQSPTHLIKTRGQQVTLRCSPISGHKSVSWYQQVLGQGPQFIFQYYEKEERGRGNFPDRFSARQFPNYSSELNVNALLLGDSALYLCASSSGTASNQPQHFGDGTRLSIL.